This T cell receptor (beta chain) was observed in a study of blood T cell repertoires in COVID-19. Study context: Spain, Italy and the United States supplied samples that represented acute and convalescent COVID-19. PBMCs, B-cell-depleted T cells, or T cells provided the cDNA or gDNA that made up the material.

There are 15 residues in the CDR3. Trimming took off 0 bases at V and 2 bases at J, with 9 bases between the two ends. In germline, CDR1 is LGHDT, CDR2 YNNKEL (reference sequence). As processed by the authors: Reference gene primer amplification in the assay estimated nucleated cell counts. Here immunoSEQ multiplex PCR was the method, and the copy in TCRdb shows in-frame clones only, minus some. V, J and clone size were drawn from that table, and D and trimming were deduced from the DNA. Among roughly 54,000 clones listed, 91% were seen once. This TCR came from a woman between 55 and 75 years old with active or convalescent COVID-19. Material: peripheral blood. The rearrangement uses TRBV3-1 (or the pseudogene TRBV3-2) and TRBJ2-3; D call uncertain. CDR3 nucleotides: TGTGCCAGCAGCCAAGATTTCTCCTACACAGATACGCAGTATTTT. Its protein product is CASSQDFSYTDTQYF.